Following are 17 T cell receptor beta chains from one sample sequenced in a study of blood T cell repertoires in COVID-19. TCRdb keeps only in-frame clones here, not all; method: immunoSEQ multiplex PCR. The sample shows more than 350,000 clones, around nine tenths of them seen only once. The sample consisted of PBMCs or T cells enriched from blood (not recorded which). The source is a woman aged 45-59 years who had recovered from COVID-19.

The V call is TRBV27, the J call TRBJ2-3, with D possibly TRBD2 on 5 matching bases. CDR3 size: 15 residues. Per germline, CDR1 MNHEY and CDR2 SMNVEV (reference sequence). Deletions cut 3 bases from V and 1 base from J, with 11 bases between. CDR3 protein: CASSFEGTRTDTQYF. CDR3 DNA sequence: TGTGCCAGCAGTTTTGAGGGAACACGCACAGATACGCAGTATTTT.

This clone occurred once. The rearrangement joins TRBV3-1 (or the pseudogene TRBV3-2) to TRBJ1-1, with no clear D. CDR1 and CDR2 from the germline V gene are LGHDT and YNNKEL (reference sequence). The length of the CDR3 is 14 residues. The V gene lost 8 bases and the J gene lost 4 bases, with 17 bases spanning the gap. The CDR3 protein is CASSLSFSSTEAFF. Written as DNA, the CDR3 is TGTGCCAGCTCTTTAAGTTTTTCGAGCACTGAAGCTTTCTTT.

In this sample, this clone turned up once. The V and J genes are TRBV24-1 and TRBJ2-7; TRBD1 matches 9 bases. Germline V CDR1 and CDR2: KGHDR, SFDVKD. This CDR3 contains 13 residues. After removal of 7 bases from V and 3 bases from J, the junction contained 3 bases not matched to a gene. The chain's CDR3 is CATRGQGDYEQYF. CDR3 bases: TGTGCCACCAGGGGACAGGGAGACTACGAGCAGTACTTC.

This clone was picked up a small number of times. This sequence joins TRBV11-3 and TRBJ2-2; D is perhaps TRBD2 (5 bases). The CDR3 is 15 residues long. The germline CDR1 and CDR2 sequences are SGHNT and YENEEA. V lost 3 bases and J lost 0, with 8 bases in between. The CDR3 DNA reads as TGTGCCAGCAGCTTGGCGGGTTCGAACACCGGGGAGCTGTTTTTT. Translated, it gives CASSLAGSNTGELFF.

This chain joins TRBV7-8 and TRBJ1-2, with D possibly TRBD1 on 5 matching bases. Germline V CDR1 and CDR2: SGHVS, FQNEAQ. CDR3 length: 18 amino acids. Trimming removed 1 base at V and 0 bases at J, with 18 bases between. The CDR3 here is CASSLGKEGPLANYGYTF. CDR3 coding DNA: TGTGCCAGCAGCTTAGGGAAGGAGGGGCCGTTAGCTAACTATGGCTACACCTTC. Using reference TRBV7-8 and TRBJ1-2 for the parts outside the CDR3, the full variable domain is GAGVSQSPRYKVAKRGQDVALRCDPISGHVSLFWYQQALGQGPEFLTYFQNEAQLDKSGLPSDRFFAERPEGSVSTLKIQRTQQEDSAVYLCASSLGKEGPLANYGYTFGSGTRLTVV.

This clone was seen once. V gene TRBV30 combines with J gene TRBJ1-1; D gene uncertain. Per the germline V gene, CDR1 is GTSNPN and CDR2 is SVGIG (reference sequence). V dropped 4 bases and J dropped 8 bases, with 14 bases sitting between them. The CDR3 has 12 amino acids. CDR3 DNA sequence: TGTGCCTGGACTCAGGCGGGAACAGAAGCTTTCTTT. This sequence encodes CAWTQAGTEAFF.

This clone was seen only a few times. The chain is built from TRBV3-1 (or the pseudogene TRBV3-2) and TRBJ1-1; no definite D call. Germline CDR1 is LGHDT and CDR2 is YNNKEL (reference sequence). The CDR3 totals 13 residues. V was pared by 1 base and J by 2 bases, with 5 bases between. In nucleotides, the CDR3 is TGTGCCAGCAGCCAAGTATCCAACACTGAAGCTTTCTTT. This gives the protein CASSQVSNTEAFF.

The rearrangement joins TRBV9 to TRBJ1-3, with TRBD1 as a possible D gene (6 bases). The CDR3 sequence is 14 residues long. Between the trimmed V and J ends, which lost 4 bases and 2 bases, there was a span of 10 bases. Germline CDR1 reads SGDLS; CDR2 reads YYNGEE. The CDR3 loop reads CASSSGQTGNTIYF. The DNA for the CDR3 is TGTGCCAGCAGCTCCGGACAGACTGGAAACACCATATATTTT.

V and J are TRBV29-1 and TRBJ2-7, with 13 bases fitting TRBD2. The V segment lost 3 bases and the J segment 0 bases; nucleotides outside the gene matches: 5. CDR3 length: 16 amino acids. CDR1 and CDR2 from the germline V gene are SQVTM and ANQGSEA. CDR3 residues: CSVEGLAGHHSYEQYF. The CDR3 DNA reads TGCAGCGTTGAGGGACTAGCGGGGCACCACTCCTACGAGCAGTACTTC.

The V and J genes are TRBV5-1 and TRBJ1-3; TRBD1 matches 10 bases. Germline CDR1 and CDR2: SGHRS and YFSETQ. V was clipped by 0 bases and J by 4 bases; unmatched bases: 4. This CDR3 comprises 16 residues. CDR3: CASSLGQGARGNTIYF. The DNA for the CDR3 is TGCGCCAGCAGCTTGGGACAGGGGGCGAGAGGAAACACCATATATTTT.

The V call is TRBV19, the J call TRBJ1-2, with D possibly TRBD1 on 5 matching bases. The V gene lost 3 bases and the J gene lost 8 bases, with 16 bases spanning the gap. In germline, CDR1 is LNHDA, CDR2 SQIVND (reference sequence). There are 14 residues in the CDR3. The CDR3 nucleotides are TGTGCCAGTAGTATCTCTGAAGGGGATGGCGGCTACACCTTC. Its protein is CASSISEGDGGYTF. The entire variable domain, with the rest obtained from reference TRBV19 and TRBJ1-2, is as follows: DGGITQSPKYLFRKEGQNVTLSCEQNLNHDAMYWYRQDPGQGLRLIYYSQIVNDFQKGDIAEGYSVSREKKESFPLTVTSAQKNPTAFYLCASSISEGDGGYTFGSGTRLTVV.

The chain recombines TRBV11-2 with TRBJ1-5; perhaps TRBD1 as D (5 bases). The CDR3 has 15 amino acids. CDR1 SGHAT and CDR2 FQNNGV come from the germline V gene. The V and J ends lost 5 bases and 1 base respectively, with 12 bases between them. CDR3 amino acids: CASSRGEGSNQPQHF. The DNA for the CDR3 is TGTGCCAGCAGCCGGGGGGAGGGAAGCAATCAGCCCCAGCATTTT.

The chain combines TRBV27 with TRBJ2-7; 10 nucleotides match TRBD1. Germline CDR1 and CDR2: MNHEY and SMNVEV (reference sequence). With 5 bases clipped from V and 2 bases from J, the junction kept 6 bases outside the gene matches. CDR3 length equals 15 residues. Here the CDR3 reads CASSPRQGATYEQYF. As DNA, the CDR3 is TGTGCCAGCAGTCCCCGACAGGGGGCGACCTACGAGCAGTACTTC.

This chain uses TRBV25-1 with TRBJ1-6; 11 nucleotides line up with TRBD1. Trimming removed 6 bases from V and 6 bases from J; junction bases left unmatched: 7. Germline loops: CDR1 MGHDK, CDR2 SYGVNS. The CDR3 is made up of 16 amino acids. This CDR3 is CASRTDRGRFNSPLHF. CDR3 DNA sequence: TGTGCCAGCAGGACGGACAGGGGGCGCTTTAATTCACCCCTCCACTTT.

The J gene is TRBJ1-1, the V gene TRBV2; a possible D gene is TRBD1 (5 bases). Trimming took off 6 bases at V and 2 bases at J, with 16 bases between the two ends. CDR3 size: 15 residues. CDR1 and CDR2 from the germline V gene are SNHLY and FYNNEI. CDR3 in amino acids: CASRPRETANTEAFF. CDR3 in DNA: TGTGCCAGCAGGCCCCGAGAGACAGCAAACACTGAAGCTTTCTTT.

This clone has only a few counts. This chain joins TRBV3-1 (or the pseudogene TRBV3-2) and TRBJ2-7, with TRBD1 as a possible D gene (6 bases). CDR3 length equals 14 residues. V lost 3 bases and J 6 bases, leaving 15 bases between the germline ends. The germline V gene has CDR1 LGHDT and CDR2 YNNKEL (reference sequence). CDR3 sequence: CASSHQGLGREQYF. As DNA, the CDR3 is TGTGCCAGCAGCCACCAGGGGCTCGGTCGCGAGCAGTACTTC.

The chain carries TRBV9 and TRBJ2-1, with 7 nucleotides matching TRBD2. V lost 3 bases, J lost 8 bases, and 20 bases stayed unmatched. Germline V gene lookup returns CDR1 SGDLS and CDR2 YYNGEE. CDR3 length: 18 residues. In DNA form, the CDR3 reads TGTGCCAGCAGCGATGGGGACTCGGGGGGATCGGCCCGCGATGAGCAGTTCTTC. Translated, it gives CASSDGDSGGSARDEQFF. The full variable domain, its missing parts supplied by reference TRBV9 and TRBJ2-1, is DSGVTQTPKHLITATGQRVTLRCSPRSGDLSVYWYQQSLDQGLQFLIQYYNGEERAKGNILERFSAQQFPDLHSELNLSSLELGDSALYFCASSDGDSGGSARDEQFFGPGTRLTVL.